This T cell receptor beta chain was recorded in a study of persistence of HIV-infected CD4 T cells. Study context: Donors were ART-treated; their CMV- and Gag-responding CD4+ T cells were isolated. Notes on the study in general: Bulk TCR data could not be restricted to HIV-1-infected CMV-responding cells.

This clone came up once. Its antigen is not known. The immunoSEQ assay was version 4, run in survey mode. Genomic DNA was diluted to 10 ng/uL, up to about 1 ug per sample. Using immunoSEQ multiplex PCR, the repertoire was profiled, and TCRdb retains in-frame clones only, with some absent. This table has roughly 41,000 clones, roughly 80% appearing once. Stimulation used approximately 9.5 ug/mL lysate from CMV-infected fibroblasts. Sorted nonresponding memory CD4+ T cells were CD40L-negative, CD69-negative, CD45RO-high. For at least 4 years, plasma HIV-1 RNA was undetectable (<50 copies/mL). The CDR3 runs to 15 residues. After removal of 4 bases from V and 7 bases from J, the junction contained 8 bases not matched to a gene. CDR1 is MDHEN and CDR2 is SYDVKM in the germline V gene.

The TCR was taken from an adult man with HIV who was CMV-seropositive. The material was CD4+ T cells sorted from PBMCs after roughly 18-hour stimulation, obtained from a patient who received antiretroviral therapy. The V call is TRBV28, the J call TRBJ1-4; 8 bases align to TRBD1. The CDR3 is CASSSPGQALEKLFF. CDR3 DNA sequence: TGTGCCAGCAGTTCGCCGGGACAGGCCCTTGAAAAACTGTTTTTT.